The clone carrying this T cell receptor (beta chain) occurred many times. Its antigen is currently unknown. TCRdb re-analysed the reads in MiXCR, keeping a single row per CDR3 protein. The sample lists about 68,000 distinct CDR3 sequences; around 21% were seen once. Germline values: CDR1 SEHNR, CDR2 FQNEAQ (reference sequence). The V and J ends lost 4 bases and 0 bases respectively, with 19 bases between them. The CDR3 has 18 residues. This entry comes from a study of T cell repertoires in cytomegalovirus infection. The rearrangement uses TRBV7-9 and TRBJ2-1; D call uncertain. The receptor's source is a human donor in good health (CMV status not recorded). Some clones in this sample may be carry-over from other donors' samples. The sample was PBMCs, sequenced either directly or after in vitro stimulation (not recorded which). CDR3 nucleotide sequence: TGTGCCAGCAGCTCACGAGTGTCGGAGCCATCCTCCTACAATGAGCAGTTCTTC. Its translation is CASSSRVSEPSSYNEQFF. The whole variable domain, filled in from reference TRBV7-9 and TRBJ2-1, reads DTGVSQNPRHKITKRGQNVTFRCDPISEHNRLYWYRQTLGQGPEFLTYFQNEAQLEKSRLLSDRFSAERPKGSFSTLEIQRTEQGDSAMYLCASSSRVSEPSSYNEQFFGPGTRLTVL.